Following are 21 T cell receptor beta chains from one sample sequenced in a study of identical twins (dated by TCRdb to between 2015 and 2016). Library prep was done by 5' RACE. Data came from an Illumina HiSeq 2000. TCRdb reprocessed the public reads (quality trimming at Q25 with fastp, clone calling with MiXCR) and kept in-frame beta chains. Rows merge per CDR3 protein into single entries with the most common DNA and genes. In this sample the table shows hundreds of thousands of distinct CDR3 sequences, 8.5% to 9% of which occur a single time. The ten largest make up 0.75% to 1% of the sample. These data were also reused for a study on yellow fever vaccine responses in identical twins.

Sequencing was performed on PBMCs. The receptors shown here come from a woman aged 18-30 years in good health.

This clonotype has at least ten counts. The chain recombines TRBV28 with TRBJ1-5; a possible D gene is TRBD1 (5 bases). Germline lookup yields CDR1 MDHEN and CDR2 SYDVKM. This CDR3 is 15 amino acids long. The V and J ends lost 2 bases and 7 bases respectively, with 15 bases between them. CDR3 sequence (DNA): TGTGCCAGCAGTTTAAGACTGGACTGGGGGCAGCCCCAGCATTTT. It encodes CASSLRLDWGQPQHF.

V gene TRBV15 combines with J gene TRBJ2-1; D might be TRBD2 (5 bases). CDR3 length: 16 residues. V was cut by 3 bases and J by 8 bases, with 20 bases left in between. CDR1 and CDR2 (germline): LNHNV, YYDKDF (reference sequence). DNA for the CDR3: TGTGCCACCAGCAGGGACCGGACGGGCCTCGGGGATGAGCAGTTCTTC. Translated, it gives CATSRDRTGLGDEQFF.

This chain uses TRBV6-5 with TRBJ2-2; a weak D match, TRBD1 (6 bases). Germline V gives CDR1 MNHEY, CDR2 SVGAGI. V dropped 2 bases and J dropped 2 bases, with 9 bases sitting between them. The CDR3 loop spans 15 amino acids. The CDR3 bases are TGTGCCAGCAGTTACGTCAGGGGAAACACCGGGGAGCTGTTTTTT. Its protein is CASSYVRGNTGELFF.

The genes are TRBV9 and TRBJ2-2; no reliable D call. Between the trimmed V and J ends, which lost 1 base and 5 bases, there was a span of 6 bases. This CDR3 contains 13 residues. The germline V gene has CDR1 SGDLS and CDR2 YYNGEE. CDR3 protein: CASSVLSTGELFF. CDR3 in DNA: TGTGCCAGCAGCGTACTCTCTACCGGGGAGCTGTTTTTT.

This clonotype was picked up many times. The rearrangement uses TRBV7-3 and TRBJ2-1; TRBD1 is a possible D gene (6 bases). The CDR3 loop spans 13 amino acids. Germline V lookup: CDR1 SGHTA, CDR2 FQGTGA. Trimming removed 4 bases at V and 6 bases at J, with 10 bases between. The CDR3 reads CASSYRTANEQFF. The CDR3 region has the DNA TGTGCCAGCAGCTACCGGACAGCCAATGAGCAGTTCTTC.

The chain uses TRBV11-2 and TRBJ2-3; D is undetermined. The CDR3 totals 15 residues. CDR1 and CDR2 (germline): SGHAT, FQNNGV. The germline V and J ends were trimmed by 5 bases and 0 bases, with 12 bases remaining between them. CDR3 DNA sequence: TGTGCCAGCAGCCCTCACGCGAAGAGCACAGATACGCAGTATTTT. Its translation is CASSPHAKSTDTQYF.

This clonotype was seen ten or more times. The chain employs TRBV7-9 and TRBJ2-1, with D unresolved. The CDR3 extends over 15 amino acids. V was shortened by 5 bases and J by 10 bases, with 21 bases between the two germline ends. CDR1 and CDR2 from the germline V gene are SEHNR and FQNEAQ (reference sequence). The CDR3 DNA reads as TGTGCCAGCAGCCATAACCCGGGCCCGATGGGGGAGCAGTTCTTC. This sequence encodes CASSHNPGPMGEQFF.

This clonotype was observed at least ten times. The CDR3 reads CSVSSPSYEQYF. The CDR3 DNA follows: TGCAGCGTCTCATCCCCCTCCTACGAGCAGTACTTC. V is TRBV29-1 and J is TRBJ2-7; no clear D gene. V was trimmed by 6 bases and J by 0 bases, leaving 9 bases between them. This CDR3 region has 12 residues. Germline assignment: CDR1 SQVTM and CDR2 ANQGSEA.

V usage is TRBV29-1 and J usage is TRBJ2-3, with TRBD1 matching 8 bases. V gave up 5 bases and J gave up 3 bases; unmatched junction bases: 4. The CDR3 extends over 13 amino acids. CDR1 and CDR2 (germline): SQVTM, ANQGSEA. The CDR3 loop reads CSVWTGPTDTQYF. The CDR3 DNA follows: TGCAGCGTTTGGACAGGGCCGACAGATACGCAGTATTTT.

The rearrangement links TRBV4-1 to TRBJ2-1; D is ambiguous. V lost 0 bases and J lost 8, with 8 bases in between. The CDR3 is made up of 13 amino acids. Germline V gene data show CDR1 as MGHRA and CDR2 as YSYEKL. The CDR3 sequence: CASSQEAIDEQFF. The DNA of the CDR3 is TGCGCCAGCAGCCAAGAGGCTATAGATGAGCAGTTCTTC.

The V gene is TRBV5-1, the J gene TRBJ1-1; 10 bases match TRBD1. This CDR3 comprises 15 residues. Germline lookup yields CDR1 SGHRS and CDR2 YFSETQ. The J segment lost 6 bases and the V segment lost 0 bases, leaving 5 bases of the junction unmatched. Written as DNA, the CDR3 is TGCGCCAGCAGCTTGGGGTTCGGACAGGGGGCTGAAGCTTTCTTT. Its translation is CASSLGFGQGAEAFF.

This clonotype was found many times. CDR3 DNA: TGTGCCAGCAGTCAGGGAGAAGAGACCCAGTACTTC. It encodes CASSQGEETQYF. V usage is TRBV3-1 and J usage is TRBJ2-5; D is tentatively TRBD1 or TRBD2 (5 bases each). V shed 6 bases and J shed 3 bases, with 8 bases lying between them. Germline CDR1 reads LGHDT; CDR2 reads YNNKEL (reference sequence). The CDR3 runs 12 residues.

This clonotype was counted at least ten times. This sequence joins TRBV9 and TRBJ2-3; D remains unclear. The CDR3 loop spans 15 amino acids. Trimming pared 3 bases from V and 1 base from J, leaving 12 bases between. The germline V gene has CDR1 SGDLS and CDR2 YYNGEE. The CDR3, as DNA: TGTGCCAGCAGCGCCCTGGGCCGGGGCACAGATACGCAGTATTTT. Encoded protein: CASSALGRGTDTQYF.

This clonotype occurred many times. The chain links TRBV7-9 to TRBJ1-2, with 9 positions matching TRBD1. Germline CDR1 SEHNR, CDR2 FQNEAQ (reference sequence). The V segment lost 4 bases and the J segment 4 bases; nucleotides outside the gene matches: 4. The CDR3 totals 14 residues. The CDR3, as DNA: TGTGCCAGCAGCTCGTTGGACAGGGGCTATGGCTACACCTTC. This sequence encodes CASSSLDRGYGYTF.

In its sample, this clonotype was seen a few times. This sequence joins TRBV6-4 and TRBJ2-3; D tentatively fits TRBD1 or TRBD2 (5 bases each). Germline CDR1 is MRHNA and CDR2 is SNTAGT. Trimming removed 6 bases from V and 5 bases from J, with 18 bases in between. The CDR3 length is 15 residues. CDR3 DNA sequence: TGTGCCAGCAGAGAGGGGACGGATGGCCGAGATACGCAGTATTTT. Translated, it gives CASREGTDGRDTQYF.

The CDR3 bases are TGTGCCAGCAGCTTAATGCCTCTACTAGCGACCCCGCCTACACTCGACATCTACGAGCAGTACTTC. This encodes CASSLMPLLATPPTLDIYEQYF. The rearrangement links TRBV7-3 to TRBJ2-7; TRBD2 matches at 7 bases. The CDR3 has 22 amino acids. From germline, CDR1 is SGHTA and CDR2 FQGTGA. V shed 1 base and J 3 bases; nucleotides not matched to a gene: 27.

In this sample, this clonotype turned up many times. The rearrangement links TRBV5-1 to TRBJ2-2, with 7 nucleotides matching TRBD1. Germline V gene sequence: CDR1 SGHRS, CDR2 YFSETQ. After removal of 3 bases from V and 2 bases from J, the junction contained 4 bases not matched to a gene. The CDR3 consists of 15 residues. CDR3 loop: CASSSGTVNTGELFF. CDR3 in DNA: TGCGCCAGCAGCTCCGGGACAGTAAACACCGGGGAGCTGTTTTTT.

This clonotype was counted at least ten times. DNA for the CDR3: TGTGCCAGCAGCCAAGGCCGGACTAGCGGGGCCCAAGAGACCCAGTACTTC. As protein: CASSQGRTSGAQETQYF. The chain uses TRBV4-2 and TRBJ2-5; 12 bases are a match to TRBD2. The CDR3 is made up of 17 amino acids. V dropped 1 base and J dropped 1; count of bases not matched to a gene: 4. CDR1 and CDR2 (germline): LGHNA, YNFKEQ.

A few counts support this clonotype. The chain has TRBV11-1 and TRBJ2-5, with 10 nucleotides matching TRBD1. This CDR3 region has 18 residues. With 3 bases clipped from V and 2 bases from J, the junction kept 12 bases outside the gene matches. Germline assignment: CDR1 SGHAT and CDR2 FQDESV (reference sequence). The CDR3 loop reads CASSLGTGVTKSQETQYF. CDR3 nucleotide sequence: TGTGCCAGCAGCTTGGGGACAGGGGTCACCAAGTCTCAAGAGACCCAGTACTTC.

CDR3: CASGKYTGELFF. The CDR3 nucleotides are TGTGCTAGTGGAAAGTACACCGGGGAGCTGTTTTTT. The chain links TRBV12-5 to TRBJ2-2; D is undetermined. Germline V lookup: CDR1 LGHNT, CDR2 FRNRAP. The CDR3 contains 12 residues. Trimming stripped 6 bases from V and 3 bases from J, with 5 bases between. The variable domain in full, completed from reference TRBV12-5 and TRBJ2-2, reads DARVTQTPRHKVTEMGQEVTMRCQPILGHNTVFWYRQTMMQGLELLAYFRNRAPLDDSGMPKDRFSAEMPDATLATLKIQPSEPRDSAVYFCASGKYTGELFFGEGSRLTVL.

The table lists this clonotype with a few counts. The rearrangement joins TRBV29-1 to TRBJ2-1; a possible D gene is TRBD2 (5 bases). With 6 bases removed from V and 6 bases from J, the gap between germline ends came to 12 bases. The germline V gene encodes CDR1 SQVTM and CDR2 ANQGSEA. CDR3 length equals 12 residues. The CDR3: CSVPRRANEQFF. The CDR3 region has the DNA TGCAGCGTCCCCAGGCGGGCCAATGAGCAGTTCTTC.